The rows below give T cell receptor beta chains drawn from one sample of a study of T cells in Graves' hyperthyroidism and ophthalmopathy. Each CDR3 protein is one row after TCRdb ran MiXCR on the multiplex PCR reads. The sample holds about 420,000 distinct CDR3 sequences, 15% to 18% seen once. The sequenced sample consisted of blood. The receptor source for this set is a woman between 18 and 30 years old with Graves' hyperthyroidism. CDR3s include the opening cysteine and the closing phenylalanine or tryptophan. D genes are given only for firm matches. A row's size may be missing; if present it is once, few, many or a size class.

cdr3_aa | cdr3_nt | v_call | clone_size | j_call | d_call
CASSPRSSYHEQFF | TGTGCCAGCAGCCCTCGAAGTAGCTACCATGAGCAGTTCTTC | TRBV13 | many | TRBJ2-1 | .
CATSRDLTPEQYF | TGTGCCACCAGCAGAGATTTAACTCCCGAGCAGTACTTC | TRBV15 | . | TRBJ2-7 | .
CASSLGLAGTYEQYF | TGTGCCAGCAGTCTAGGACTAGCGGGGACCTACGAGCAGTACTTC | TRBV11-2 | many | TRBJ2-7 | TRBD2
CASSGDGFRDSPVNEKLFF | TGTGCCAGCAGTGGGGACGGCTTCCGGGACAGTCCCGTTAATGAAAAACTGTTTTTT | TRBV2 | many | TRBJ1-4 | TRBD1
CSAGTGDEKLFF | TGCAGCGCCGGGACAGGGGATGAAAAACTGTTTTTT | TRBV29-1 | many | TRBJ1-4 | TRBD1
CSARDLSGTNEQFF | TGCAGTGCTAGAGATCTTTCCGGAACCAATGAGCAGTTCTTC | TRBV20-1 | many | TRBJ2-1 | .
CASSLRGLNYEQYF | TGTGCCAGCAGTTTAAGGGGGCTGAACTACGAGCAGTACTTC | TRBV28 | . | TRBJ2-7 | TRBD1
CASSLRVYTSTDTQYF | TGTGCCAGCAGCTTAAGGGTGTATACTAGCACAGATACGCAGTATTTT | TRBV7-8 | many | TRBJ2-3 | .
CSASGSPGGTSTVQYF | TGCAGTGCTAGTGGATCTCCCGGGGGGACTAGCACGGTGCAGTACTTC | TRBV20-1 | few | TRBJ2-7 | TRBD2
CASSLLQGIPEAFF | TGTGCCAGCAGTTTACTCCAAGGGATTCCTGAAGCTTTCTTT | TRBV12-3/TRBV12-4 | many | TRBJ1-1 | .
CASSPRGLAGVGLTGELFF | TGTGCCAGCAGTCCCCGAGGACTAGCGGGAGTAGGCCTCACCGGGGAGCTGTTTTTT | TRBV27 | . | TRBJ2-2 | TRBD2
CASSQRWAGATEAFF | TGTGCCAGCAGTCAACGATGGGCGGGGGCCACTGAAGCTTTCTTT | TRBV28 | many | TRBJ1-1 | .
CASSLEAGVRNEQFF | TGTGCCAGCAGCTTGGAAGCGGGAGTTCGGAATGAGCAGTTCTTC | TRBV5-5 | . | TRBJ2-1 | TRBD2
CASKRDRGFFGNTEAFF | TGTGCCTCCAAAAGGGACAGGGGGTTCTTCGGGAACACTGAAGCTTTCTTT | TRBV2 | few | TRBJ1-1 | TRBD1
CAASIDVYKNTEAFF | TGTGCCGCTTCGATTGACGTTTATAAGAACACTGAAGCTTTCTTT | TRBV10-3 | . | TRBJ1-1 | .
CASSLGLRDQPQHF | TGTGCCAGCAGCTTAGGCCTCAGGGATCAGCCCCAGCATTTT | TRBV7-2 | many | TRBJ1-5 | .
CASSRGRAYEQYF | TGTGCCAGTAGTAGGGGGCGAGCCTACGAGCAGTACTTC | TRBV19 | few | TRBJ2-7 | .
CASSPVGQISGNTIYF | TGTGCCAGCAGTCCCGTGGGACAAATCTCTGGAAACACCATATATTTT | TRBV27 | few | TRBJ1-3 | .
CASSLVGQPQETQYF | TGTGCCAGCAGCTTAGTCGGACAGCCTCAAGAGACCCAGTACTTC | TRBV11-1 | many | TRBJ2-5 | .
CASSPGLAGIGSGNEQFF | TGTGCCAGCAGTCCCGGACTAGCGGGGATAGGCTCGGGGAATGAGCAGTTCTTC | TRBV3-1 | many | TRBJ2-1 | TRBD2
CASSPVGVDTGELFF | TGTGCCAGCAGCCCAGTTGGGGTTGACACCGGGGAGCTGTTTTTT | TRBV7-8 | . | TRBJ2-2 | .
CASSYSGAETQYF | TGTGCCAGCAGTTACTCGGGTGCCGAGACCCAGTACTTC | TRBV6-5 | many | TRBJ2-5 | .
CASSHRQGFTRNTEAFF | TGTGCCAGCAGCCACCGACAGGGTTTTACCCGGAACACTGAAGCTTTCTTT | TRBV3-1 | many | TRBJ1-1 | TRBD1
CASSFGGSDEQYF | TGTGCCAGCAGTTTCGGGGGTTCGGACGAGCAGTACTTC | TRBV28 | . | TRBJ2-7 | .
CASSEAYARPEQYF | TGTGCCAGCAGTGAAGCGTACGCTCGGCCCGAGCAGTACTTC | TRBV2 | many | TRBJ2-7 | .
CAAGNRGSPGNTIYF | TGTGCCGCCGGGAACCGGGGCTCGCCTGGAAACACCATATATTTT | TRBV6-1 | many | TRBJ1-3 | .
CASTTSGRVDTGELFF | TGTGCCAGCACGACTAGCGGGAGGGTCGACACCGGGGAGCTGTTTTTT | TRBV28 | . | TRBJ2-2 | TRBD2
CASSPRDRADEQFF | TGTGCCAGCTCACCCCGGGACAGGGCCGATGAGCAGTTCTTC | TRBV18 | few | TRBJ2-1 | TRBD1
CASSDPGRETQYF | TGTGCCAGCAGCGACCCCGGACGAGAGACCCAGTACTTC | TRBV6-1 | few | TRBJ2-5 | .
CASRETSGRLGANVLTF | TGTGCCAGCAGGGAAACTAGCGGGAGATTGGGGGCCAACGTCCTGACTTTC | TRBV11-2 | few | TRBJ2-6 | TRBD2
CAISEWSGKSTDTQYF | TGTGCCATCAGTGAGTGGAGCGGAAAGAGCACAGATACGCAGTATTTT | TRBV10-3 | many | TRBJ2-3 | .
CASSLVGRSSYEQYF | TGTGCCAGCAGCTTAGTCGGCCGTAGCTCCTACGAGCAGTACTTC | TRBV7-2 | many | TRBJ2-7 | .
CASSSKEARADYGYTF | TGTGCCAGCAGCTCGAAAGAAGCACGGGCCGACTATGGCTACACCTTC | TRBV13 | . | TRBJ1-2 | .
CASSLMLQGAWGNTEAFF | TGTGCCAGCAGTTTAATGTTACAGGGGGCATGGGGGAACACTGAAGCTTTCTTT | TRBV12-3/TRBV12-4 | many | TRBJ1-1 | TRBD1
CASSQGRGTGYTF | TGTGCCAGCAGCCAAGGGCGGGGGACTGGCTACACCTTC | TRBV3-1 | many | TRBJ1-2 | .
CASSLWGGGMNTEAFF | TGTGCCAGCAGTTTATGGGGAGGGGGCATGAACACTGAAGCTTTCTTT | TRBV27 | . | TRBJ1-1 | TRBD1
CASSSPTFSGGAGETQYF | TGTGCCAGCAGTTCCCCGACGTTTAGCGGGGGGGCGGGGGAGACCCAGTACTTC | TRBV12-3/TRBV12-4 | many | TRBJ2-5 | TRBD2
CASSQDPYNTQYF | TGTGCCAGCAGCCAAGACCCTTATAATACGCAGTATTTT | TRBV3-1 | few | TRBJ2-3 | .
CASSSGTENTGELFF | TGCGCCAGCAGCTCCGGGACAGAGAACACCGGGGAGCTGTTTTTT | TRBV5-1 | . | TRBJ2-2 | TRBD1
CASSLDSRGFGTEAFF | TGCGCCAGCAGCTTGGATAGCAGGGGATTCGGTACTGAAGCTTTCTTT | TRBV5-1 | many | TRBJ1-1 | .
CASSATGAYHEAFF | TGCGCCAGCAGCGCGACAGGGGCTTACCATGAAGCTTTCTTT | TRBV5-1 | many | TRBJ1-1 | TRBD1
CASRAGGGETGELFF | TGTGCCAGCAGGGCTGGCGGGGGCGAAACCGGGGAGCTGTTTTTT | TRBV6-1 | . | TRBJ2-2 | .
CASSLMGFYEQYF | TGCGCCAGCAGCTTGATGGGCTTCTACGAGCAGTACTTC | TRBV5-1 | many | TRBJ2-7 | .
CASSRNSGLDTEAFF | TGCGCCAGCAGCCGAAATTCGGGATTAGACACTGAAGCTTTCTTT | TRBV4-3 | many | TRBJ1-1 | .
CSAKGSYNSPLHF | TGCAGTGCTAAGGGTTCTTATAATTCACCCCTCCACTTT | TRBV20-1 | . | TRBJ1-6 | .
CASSQGLGSTF | TGTGCCAGCAGCCAAGGGCTGGGGAGCACCTTC | TRBV3-1 | many | TRBJ1-2 | .